The T cell receptor (beta chain) described here comes from a study of Ad26.COV2.S vaccination and SARS-CoV-2 variants. Overall study: Sample donor was a member of the COV1001 Ad26.COV2.S trial arm. Study results and caveats: Estimates derived from TCR breadth and depth analyses may have underestimated total T cell responses.

Trimming left V 6 bases short and J 4 bases short, with 13 bases between. The CDR3 spans 13 residues. The germline CDR1 and CDR2 sequences are KGHSH and LQKENI. Points on this clone: Its antigen remains unknown.

TCRdb keeps only in-frame clones here, not all; method: immunoSEQ multiplex PCR. Among over 400,000 clones, about 90% were seen once, and the ten largest hold about 1.7%. Treatment given: some 20 received Ad26.COV2.S at low or high dose, single or two shots; about 5 received placebo; per-sample allocation not given. Day 63 following the first vaccine or placebo injection was when the samples were taken. The individual, an adult aged 18-55 years, was a donor in Boston. This sequence originates from a person between 18 and 59 years old who received the Ad26.COV2.S COVID-19 vaccine or a placebo. The rearrangement uses TRBV18 and TRBJ2-7; D is tentatively TRBD1 or TRBD2 (5 bases each). The sample here was peripheral blood, taken in a trial of Ad26.COV2.S vaccine versus placebo. CDR3 nucleotide sequence: TGTGCCAGCTCTCCCGGGGCGTCGTACGAGCAGTACTTC. This gives the protein CASSPGASYEQYF.